The rows below give T cell receptor beta chains drawn from one sample of a study of human T cells and chemical hapten exposure. TCRdb processed the 5' RACE reads anew with MiXCR; each CDR3 protein has one entry. The table includes under 150,000 distinct CDR3 sequences, around a fifth detected once. The receptors shown here come from a human donor in good health. CDR3s include the opening cysteine and the closing phenylalanine or tryptophan.

CDR3aa	v_gene	j_gene
CASSLGPSSYTF	TRBV7-3	TRBJ1-2
CASSFSPVFHPGNTEAFF	TRBV28	TRBJ1-1
CSAPRTSGTGETQYF	TRBV29-1	TRBJ2-5
CASSLAGEQYF	TRBV18	TRBJ2-7
CASSPEVASPLHF	TRBV4-2	TRBJ1-6
CASSQTGDAKNIQYF	TRBV28	TRBJ2-4
CASSIEGGQNEAFF	TRBV19	TRBJ1-1
CASSLTGGAGGDTF	TRBV27	TRBJ1-2
CASSSEGGGEQYF	TRBV7-9	TRBJ2-7
CSALTSGAAGELFF	TRBV20-1	TRBJ2-2
CSAGPGLRIDEQFF	TRBV20-1	TRBJ2-1
CASTTWMGSDTGELFF	TRBV7-9	TRBJ2-2
CSARDPSGRAPDNEQFF	TRBV20-1	TRBJ2-1
CATSRMQTGGTDTQYF	TRBV15	TRBJ2-3
CASTPGASGRKGNEQFF	TRBV4-1	TRBJ2-1
CASRDRGDTEAFF	TRBV2	TRBJ1-1
CASSPALGGRGVGANVLTF	TRBV12-3/TRBV12-4	TRBJ2-6
CASSELAGGPDTQYF	TRBV6-1	TRBJ2-3
CASSLESGMGGIQYF	TRBV7-8	TRBJ2-4
CASSVGQGYGYTF	TRBV9	TRBJ1-2
CASSLTAGGWNEQFF	TRBV7-3	TRBJ2-1
CASSHPGSYEQYF	TRBV4-1	TRBJ2-7
CASSQYEQYF	TRBV2	TRBJ2-7
CASSPSPRQGGFSASGTDTQYF	TRBV12-3/TRBV12-4	TRBJ2-3
CSAILTGTSTDTQYF	TRBV20-1	TRBJ2-3
CASSLGLAGDEQYF	TRBV12-3/TRBV12-4	TRBJ2-7
CSVETHGPPLYGYTF	TRBV29-1	TRBJ1-2
CASSSLTGGSNTGELFF	TRBV27	TRBJ2-2
CASSSSGPSREQYF	TRBV27	TRBJ2-7
CASSHPPTGGSYNEQFF	TRBV2	TRBJ2-1
CATSDPQFASTDTQYF	TRBV24-1	TRBJ2-3
CASSHPGTSGGVVGTDTQYF	TRBV4-2	TRBJ2-3
CASNEKLRTEQYF	TRBV28	TRBJ2-7
CASSEVRGVTKNIQYF	TRBV7-9	TRBJ2-4
CASSEAYSSYNEQFF	TRBV2	TRBJ2-1
CASSSGQGSEKLFF	TRBV28	TRBJ1-4
CASTRTAPYEQYF	TRBV28	TRBJ2-7
CASTPLGGRELAEQFF	TRBV25-1	TRBJ2-1
CASSHRGGVTGELFF	TRBV23-1	TRBJ2-2
CAISPGVYTEAFF	TRBV10-3	TRBJ1-1
CASRRTVASYNEQFF	TRBV2	TRBJ2-1
CASSSRGSTTDTQYF	TRBV7-9	TRBJ2-3
CASSISGTRSSYEQFF	TRBV19	TRBJ2-1
CATSPTGPAGSPLHF	TRBV28	TRBJ1-6